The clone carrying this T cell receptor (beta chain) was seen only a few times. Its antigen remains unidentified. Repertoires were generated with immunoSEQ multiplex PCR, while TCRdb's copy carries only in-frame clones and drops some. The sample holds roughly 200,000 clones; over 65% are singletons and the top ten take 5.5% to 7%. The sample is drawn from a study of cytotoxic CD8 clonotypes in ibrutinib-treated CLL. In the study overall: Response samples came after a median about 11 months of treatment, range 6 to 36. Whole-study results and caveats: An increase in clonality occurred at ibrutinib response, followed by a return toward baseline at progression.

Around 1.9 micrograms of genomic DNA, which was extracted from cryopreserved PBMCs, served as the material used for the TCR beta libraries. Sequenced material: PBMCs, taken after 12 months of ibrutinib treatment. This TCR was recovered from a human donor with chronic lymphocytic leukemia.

Here the CDR3 DNA reads TGCGCCAGCAGCTTGAGGCAGGTGGTGGGCAATGAGCAGTTCTTC. This sequence encodes CASSLRQVVGNEQFF. The rearrangement uses TRBV5-1 and TRBJ2-1; D unresolved. Trimming took 1 base from V and 6 from J, leaving 14 bases between them. This CDR3 spans 15 amino acids. Germline-derived CDR1 and CDR2 are SGHRS and YFSETQ.